Detailed here is one T cell receptor (beta chain). Its matching antigen is unknown. This record belongs to a study of OX40 agonist ivuxolimab in advanced cancers. The CDR3 spans 15 residues. Germline CDR1 is ENHRY and CDR2 is SYGVKD. V lost 3 bases, J lost 4 bases, and 13 bases lay in between. Some clones are missing from TCRdb's copy, which holds only in-frame ones; the method was immunoSEQ multiplex PCR. Of roughly 2,900 clones in the sample, under 95% are singletons; the top ten hold around 1.7%. Study-wide findings and caveats: CD8+ T cells were the subset that, on average, had more expanded clones than CD4+. Among the lowest levels of clonal expansion were found in partial responders at 0.1-3.0 mg/kg.

The source was CD4+ or CD8+ T cells sorted from blood, collected in a trial of the OX40 agonist ivuxolimab. This receptor was taken from an adult with an advanced solid tumor such as melanoma, head and neck, liver or kidney cancer. The genes are TRBV10-3 and TRBJ2-1; a weak D match, TRBD2 (6 bases). Here the CDR3 DNA reads TGTGCCATCAGTGAACCGCGGGGAACGTACAATGAGCAGTTCTTC. Encoded protein: CAISEPRGTYNEQFF.